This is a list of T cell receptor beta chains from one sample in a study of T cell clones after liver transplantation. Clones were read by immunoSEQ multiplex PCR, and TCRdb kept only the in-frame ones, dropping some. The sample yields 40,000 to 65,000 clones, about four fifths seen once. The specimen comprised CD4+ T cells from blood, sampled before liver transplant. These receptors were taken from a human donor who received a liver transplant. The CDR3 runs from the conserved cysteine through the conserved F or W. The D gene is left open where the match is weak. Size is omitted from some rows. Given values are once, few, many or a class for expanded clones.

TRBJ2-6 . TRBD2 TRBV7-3 CASRLSGAGANVLTF TGTGCCAGCAGGTTAAGCGGGGCTGGGGCCAACGTCCTGACTTTC
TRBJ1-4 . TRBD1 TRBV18 CASSLQGATNEKLFF TGTGCCAGCTCCCTACAGGGGGCCACTAATGAAAAACTGTTTTTT
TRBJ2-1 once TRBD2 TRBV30 CAWMRLAGGNEQFF TGTGCCTGGATGCGACTAGCGGGAGGAAATGAGCAGTTCTTC
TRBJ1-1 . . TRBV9 CASSVGPQPRGYTEAFF TGTGCCAGCAGCGTAGGACCGCAGCCGCGGGGTTACACTGAAGCTTTCTTT
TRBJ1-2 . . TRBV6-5 CASSYLSGGVYGYTF TGTGCCAGCAGTTACCTCTCGGGTGGGGTCTATGGCTACACCTTC
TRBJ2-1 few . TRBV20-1 CSAAVWNEQFF TGCAGTGCGGCCGTTTGGAATGAGCAGTTCTTC
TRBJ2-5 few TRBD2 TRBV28 CASSERDGQETQYF TGTGCCAGCAGTGAGCGGGACGGCCAAGAGACCCAGTACTTC
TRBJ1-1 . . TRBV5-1 CASSSGHLNTEAFF TGCGCCAGCAGCTCGGGACACTTGAACACTGAAGCTTTCTTT
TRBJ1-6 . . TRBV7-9 CASSLPSRLDSDNSPLHF TGTGCCAGCAGCTTACCCTCCCGCCTTGATTCCGATAATTCACCCCTCCACTTT
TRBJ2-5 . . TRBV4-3 CASSQNGDAQETQYF TGCGCCAGCAGCCAAAACGGGGATGCGCAAGAGACCCAGTACTTC
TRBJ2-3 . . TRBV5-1 CASSLEGGMVTDTQYF TGCGCCAGCAGCTTGGAAGGGGGGATGGTCACAGATACGCAGTATTTT
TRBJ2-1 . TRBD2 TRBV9 CASSTLLAGGQNEQFF TGTGCCAGCAGCACCTTACTAGCGGGAGGGCAGAATGAGCAGTTCTTC
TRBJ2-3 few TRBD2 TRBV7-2 CASSFRLAGADTQYF TGTGCCAGCAGCTTCCGACTAGCGGGGGCAGATACGCAGTATTTT
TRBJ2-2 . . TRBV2 CASSRMYTGELFF TGTGCCAGCAGCAGGATGTACACCGGGGAGCTGTTTTTT
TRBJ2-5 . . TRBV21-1 CASSIHSQETQYF TGTGCCAGCAGCATACACAGCCAAGAGACCCAGTACTTC
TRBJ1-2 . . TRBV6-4 CASSDSIGYGYTF TGTGCCAGCAGTGACTCAATAGGTTATGGCTACACCTTC
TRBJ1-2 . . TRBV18 CASSPDGGSGGYTF TGTGCCAGCTCACCAGATGGGGGATCCGGAGGCTACACCTTC
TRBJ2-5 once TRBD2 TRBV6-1 CASSEREIRETQYF TGTGCCAGCAGTGAGCGGGAGATAAGGGAGACCCAGTACTTC
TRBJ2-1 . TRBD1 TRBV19 CASKDRYNEQFF TGTGCCAGTAAGGACAGGTACAATGAGCAGTTCTTC
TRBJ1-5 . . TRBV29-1 CSVEEGSQPQHF TGCAGCGTTGAAGAGGGTAGCCAGCCCCAGCATTTT
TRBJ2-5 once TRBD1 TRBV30 CAWRNRGTKETQYF TGTGCCTGGAGGAACAGGGGCACCAAAGAGACCCAGTACTTC
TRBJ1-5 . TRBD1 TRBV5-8 CASSLGVTGDQPQHF TGTGCCAGCAGCTTAGGGGTTACAGGGGATCAGCCCCAGCATTTT
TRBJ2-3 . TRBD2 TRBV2 CASSDKFSGRVQYF TGTGCCAGCAGTGATAAGTTTAGCGGGAGGGTTCAGTATTTT
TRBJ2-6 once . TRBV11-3 CASSEGVAGANVLTF TGTGCCAGCAGTGAGGGAGTTGCTGGGGCCAACGTCCTGACTTTC
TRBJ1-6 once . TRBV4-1 CASSQDVSRNSPLHF TGCGCCAGCAGCCAAGACGTCTCGAGGAACTCACCCCTCCACTTT
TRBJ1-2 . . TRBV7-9 CASSLGTDYGYTF TGTGCCAGCAGCTTAGGGACGGACTATGGCTACACCTTC
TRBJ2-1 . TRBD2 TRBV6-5 CASRLQREFWEQFF TGTGCCAGCAGACTCCAGCGGGAGTTTTGGGAGCAGTTCTTC